Listed below are T cell receptor beta chains from one sample, sequenced in a study of vaccination effects on CD4 cells after COVID-19. Produced via immunoSEQ multiplex PCR; TCRdb's table is partial and in-frame only. The sample lists 30,000 to 40,000 clones; around 79% were seen once. These TCRs are of unknown antigen specificity. Sequencing used CD4+ T cells from PBMCs cultured without peptide, obtained after COVID-19 vaccination. These receptors came from a human donor who had a prior SARS-CoV-2 infection. Both conserved end residues are part of each CDR3. The order of the fields is J gene, clone size, D gene, V gene, CDR3 DNA, CDR3 protein. A D gene is named only where the DNA matches it firmly. Size is omitted from some rows. Given values are once, few, many or a class for expanded clones.

TRBJ2-3 . . TRBV2 TGTGCCAGCAGAGTCCTAGGATCCAGCACAGATACGCAGTATTTT CASRVLGSSTDTQYF
TRBJ2-3 . . TRBV7-2 TGTGCCAGCAGCTTAAGGTCAGATACGCAGTATTTT CASSLRSDTQYF
TRBJ1-1 . . TRBV21-1 TGTGCCAGGAGCGATAATTACTCTGGGGGGCTTTGGACTGAAGCTTTCTTT CARSDNYSGGLWTEAFF
TRBJ1-5 . . TRBV30 TGTGCCTGGAGCCCCGGATACCGTAGTCAGCCCCAGCATTTT CAWSPGYRSQPQHF
TRBJ1-1 . . TRBV6-1 TGTGCCAGCAGTGAATATGGCTCGAACACTGAAGCTTTCTTT CASSEYGSNTEAFF
TRBJ2-3 . . TRBV3-1/TRBV3-2 TGTGCCAGCAGCCGGATCCGGGAGTTCAGCACAGATACGCAGTATTTT CASSRIREFSTDTQYF
TRBJ1-2 . . TRBV7-9 TGTGCCAGCAGCTTATCGACAGATGGCTACACCTTC CASSLSTDGYTF
TRBJ1-6 . . TRBV6-5 TGTGCCAGCAGTTACCCCGGGACGGAGAATTCACCCCTCCACTTT CASSYPGTENSPLHF
TRBJ2-5 . TRBD2 TRBV4-2 TGTGCCAGCAGCCAAGGCTTTAGCGGGAGAAGCGAGACCCAGTACTTC CASSQGFSGRSETQYF
TRBJ1-2 . . TRBV25-1 TGTGCCAGCAGTGAATTGTGGGACGATATTGGCTACACCTTC CASSELWDDIGYTF
TRBJ2-7 . . TRBV11-2 TGTGCCAGCAGCTTAGAATCCCGGACAGTCGGGCAGTACTTC CASSLESRTVGQYF
TRBJ1-2 few TRBD1 TRBV5-6 TGTGCCAGCAGCTTGGGTACAGGGGTGGGAGGCTACACCTTC CASSLGTGVGGYTF
TRBJ2-7 few TRBD2 TRBV6-5 TGTGCCAGCAGTTACGAGACTAGCGGGAGGCGCGAGCAGTACTTC CASSYETSGRREQYF
TRBJ1-2 . TRBD1 TRBV20-1 TGCAGTGCTAGTGGTCGACAGGGAAATGGCTACACCTTC CSASGRQGNGYTF
TRBJ2-1 . . TRBV7-9 TGTGCCACTGTGGAGGACTACTACAATGAGCAGTTCTTC CATVEDYYNEQFF
TRBJ1-1 . . TRBV29-1 TGCAGCTCCTCTCGTGGGGACACTGAAGCTTTCTTT CSSSRGDTEAFF
TRBJ1-1 few TRBD1 TRBV10-3 TGTGCCATCAGTGTAAAAGGGACAGGTGAGAACACTGAAGCTTTCTTT CAISVKGTGENTEAFF
TRBJ2-3 . . TRBV15 TGTGCCACCAGCAGAGAGGCTCGGAGTCTGGATACGCAGTATTTT CATSREARSLDTQYF
TRBJ2-1 . . TRBV18 TGTGCCAGCTCACCACCGTCCTCAGGTTCATACAATGAGCAGTTCTTC CASSPPSSGSYNEQFF
TRBJ2-5 . TRBD2 TRBV6-6 TGTGCCAGCAGGTCTCCCGGGACTAGCTTCGGGACCCAGTACTTC CASRSPGTSFGTQYF
TRBJ2-3 . . TRBV7-2 TGTGCCAGCAGCAAGAGAGAGACAGATACGCAGTATTTT CASSKRETDTQYF
TRBJ1-4 few . TRBV12-3/TRBV12-4 TGTGCCAGCAGTTTGAGGAGGGCCGAAAAACTGTTTTTT CASSLRRAEKLFF
TRBJ2-5 . . TRBV7-3 TGTGCCAGCAGCTTAAGAGGGGCCGAGACCCAGTACTTC CASSLRGAETQYF
TRBJ2-1 . TRBD2 TRBV19 TGTGCCCGAGGACTAGCGGGCTCGGGGGGCGATGAGCAGTTCTTC CARGLAGSGGDEQFF
TRBJ2-3 . . TRBV2 TGTGCCAGCAGGGATCTAGGCCTCAGCACAGATACGCAGTATTTT CASRDLGLSTDTQYF
TRBJ2-7 . . TRBV7-3 TGTGCCAGCAGCTTATTGTCAGGGGGGTACTACGAGCAGTACTTC CASSLLSGGYYEQYF
TRBJ2-5 few TRBD2 TRBV6-2/TRBV6-3 TGTGCCAGCAGTTTAGCGGGAGAGGGTGAAGAGACCCAGTACTTC CASSLAGEGEETQYF
TRBJ2-3 . TRBD2 TRBV5-1 TGCGCCAGCAGCCCCGGGACTAGCACGGATACGCAGTATTTT CASSPGTSTDTQYF
TRBJ2-1 . . TRBV6-5 TGTGCCAGCAGGGACGGGGGAGCCTACAATGAGCAGTTCTTC CASRDGGAYNEQFF
TRBJ2-5 . TRBD2 TRBV5-4 TGTGCCAGCAGCTCCCCTTCCGGCGGGGGGACCCAGTACTTC CASSSPSGGGTQYF
TRBJ1-5 . TRBD1 TRBV3-1/TRBV3-2 TGTGCCAGCAGCCAGCTTGGATGGGGACAGGGGGAACCCCATAGCAATCAGCCCCAGCATTTT CASSQLGWGQGEPHSNQPQHF
TRBJ2-2 . . TRBV6-5 TGTGCCAGCAGTTTCCAAGTCGCCGGGGAGCTGTTTTTT CASSFQVAGELFF
TRBJ2-5 . . TRBV5-6 TGTGCCAGCAGCTTGCTCAGGGCGCAAGAGACCCAGTACTTC CASSLLRAQETQYF
TRBJ2-1 . . TRBV5-1 TGCGCCAGCAGCCTGGCGGGCTCGTACGGGAATGAGCAGTTCTTC CASSLAGSYGNEQFF
TRBJ1-4 few . TRBV10-3 TGTGCCATCAGTGAGCATGGGTCCACAGGTACTGAAAAACTGTTTTTT CAISEHGSTGTEKLFF
TRBJ2-5 . TRBD1 TRBV2 TGTGCCAGCAGTGGTCCAGGGGGCAGAGTGACCCAGTACTTC CASSGPGGRVTQYF
TRBJ2-3 . . TRBV7-3 TGTGCCAGCAGCCCTGGTCGCACAGATACGCAGTATTTT CASSPGRTDTQYF
TRBJ1-2 once TRBD1 TRBV5-1 TGCGCCAGCAGCCGAGGGACAGGGGAGGACTACACCTTC CASSRGTGEDYTF
TRBJ2-1 . TRBD2 TRBV27 TGTGCCAGCAGTCGACCCCAGCGGGGTGAGAATGAGCAGTTCTTC CASSRPQRGENEQFF
TRBJ2-3 . TRBD2 TRBV11-3 TGTGCCAGCAGCTTCCGCGGGCTAGCGGGAGGGCCGACAGATACGCAGTATTTT CASSFRGLAGGPTDTQYF
TRBJ2-7 . TRBD2 TRBV11-2 TGTGCCAGCAGCTTAGGGCTAGCGGTAACGTACGAGCAGTACTTC CASSLGLAVTYEQYF
TRBJ2-1 . . TRBV3-1/TRBV3-2 TGTGCCAGCAGCCAAGATTCTAGGGGGCAGTTCTTC CASSQDSRGQFF
TRBJ2-7 . . TRBV12-3/TRBV12-4 TGTGCCAGCAGTTACTACAGTCACTACGAGCAGTACTTC CASSYYSHYEQYF